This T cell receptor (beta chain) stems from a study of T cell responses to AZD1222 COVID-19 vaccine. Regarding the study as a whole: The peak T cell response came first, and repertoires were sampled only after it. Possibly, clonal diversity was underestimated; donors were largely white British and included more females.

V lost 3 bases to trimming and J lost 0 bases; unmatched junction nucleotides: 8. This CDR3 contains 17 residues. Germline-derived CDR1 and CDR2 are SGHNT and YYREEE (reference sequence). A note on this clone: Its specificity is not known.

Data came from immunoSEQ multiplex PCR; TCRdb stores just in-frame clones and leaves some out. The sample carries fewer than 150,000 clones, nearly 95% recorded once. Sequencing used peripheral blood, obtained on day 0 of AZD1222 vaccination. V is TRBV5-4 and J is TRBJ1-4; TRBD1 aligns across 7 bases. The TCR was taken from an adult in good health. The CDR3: CASSSLQGRATNEKLFF. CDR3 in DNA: TGTGCCAGCAGCTCCTTACAGGGGAGAGCAACTAATGAAAAACTGTTTTTT.